This entry is about one T cell receptor (beta chain). The antigen this receptor binds is unknown. The sample holds no much larger clone one base away, and base qualities are not on file. This specimen's treatment or condition label, interpreted: in vitro stimulation with specific CMV peptide epitopes to enrich CMV-specific T cells. TCRdb records Illumina HiSeq 1500 as the sequencer. The public reads were reprocessed in TCRdb via fastp at Q25 and MiXCR, keeping in-frame beta chains. Each entry is one CDR3 protein sequence, shown with its most common DNA and genes. In this sample the table shows just over 450,000 distinct CDR3 sequences, roughly 46% of which occur a single time. The ten most abundant clones make up 43% of the sample. The sample is drawn from a study of T cell repertoires in cytomegalovirus infection (dated by TCRdb to between 2017 and 2020). At the level of the whole study: Alongside well-studied HLA-B-restricted epitopes, the peptide stimulations were aimed at recently identified HLA-C-restricted CMV epitopes, whose presentation resists viral immunomodulation. Donor HLA type was relevant to the analysis, because carriage of CMV infection together with the matching HLA type was indicated by public TCR beta signatures.

Overall study results and their limits: In both this cohort and an independent cohort of some 350 donors, the cumulative frequency of public TCR beta family members distinguished carriers of CMV infection plus the relevant HLA type. In the ex vivo response, HLA-C-restricted CMV-specific TCR beta clonotypes were dominant, and in two of eight donors the single most frequent clonotype came from this HLA-C-restricted group.

The sample consisted of cultured PBMCs, taken from culture after CMV antigen stimulation. The TCR sequence derives from a human donor in good health (CMV status not recorded). Some clones in this sample may be carry-over from other donors' samples.

The base sequence is TGTGCCAGCAGCCTCGGAGGGAGCATTTACCAAGAGACCCAGTACTTC. Translated, this is CASSLGGSIYQETQYF. The receptor chain draws on TRBV11-2 and TRBJ2-5, with a tentative D gene TRBD2 over 6 matching bases. V is clipped by 5 bases and J by 0 bases, and the sequence between their germline boundaries is 16 bases long. The germline V gene supplies CDR1 SGHAT and CDR2 FQNNGV. Including the terminal cysteine and phenylalanine, the CDR3 comprises 16 residues. Only the CDR3 region is kept as DNA, spanning 48 bases read in frame from base 1.